This entry lists 12 T cell receptor beta chains sequenced from one sample in a study of blood T cell repertoires in COVID-19. Sequencing used immunoSEQ multiplex PCR; TCRdb keeps in-frame clones, though not all of them. The sample contains under 350,000 clones, 89% of which appear only once. The sample was PBMCs or T cells enriched from blood (not recorded which). These receptors came from a woman aged 40 to 55 who had recovered from COVID-19.

V gene TRBV19 combines with J gene TRBJ1-1; the D gene is possibly TRBD1 (6 bases). V lost 7 bases, J lost 4 bases, and 16 bases lay in between. Germline V lookup: CDR1 LNHDA, CDR2 SQIVND (reference sequence). The CDR3 length is 14 residues. CDR3 nucleotides: TGTGCCAGTACTCTGGTGGGAGGGGGCACTGAAGCTTTCTTT. This encodes CASTLVGGGTEAFF.

This clone was counted a single time. This chain connects TRBV6-5 to TRBJ2-3, with a tentative D call TRBD2 (5 bases). The germline CDR1 and CDR2 sequences are MNHEY and SVGAGI. This CDR3 spans 15 amino acids. V shed 5 bases and J shed 4 bases, with 16 bases lying between them. The DNA for the CDR3 is TGTGCCAGCAGTCCCTCCGGTGGGAGCGCAGATACGCAGTATTTT. Residues: CASSPSGGSADTQYF.

The count of this clone is one. The V and J genes are TRBV2 and TRBJ2-1; 11 positions match TRBD1. The CDR3 loop spans 15 amino acids. The J segment lost 5 bases and the V segment lost 4 bases, leaving 4 bases of the junction unmatched. CDR1 and CDR2 from the germline V gene are SNHLY and FYNNEI. CDR3 nucleotide sequence: TGTGCCAGCAGTGGGGACAGGGGGATCGACAATGAGCAGTTCTTC. Encoded protein: CASSGDRGIDNEQFF.

The V call is TRBV7-3, the J call TRBJ2-2; D is undetermined. The V and J ends lost 3 bases and 1 base respectively, with 3 bases between them. CDR3 length equals 13 residues. The germline V gene has CDR1 SGHTA and CDR2 FQGTGA. The chain's CDR3 is CASSFRNTGELFF. For the CDR3, the DNA is TGTGCCAGCAGCTTCCGGAACACCGGGGAGCTGTTTTTT. Complete variable domain (other parts from reference TRBV7-3 and TRBJ2-2): GAGVSQTPSNKVTEKGKYVELRCDPISGHTALYWYRQSLGQGPEFLIYFQGTGAADDSGLPNDRFFAVRPEGSVSTLKIQRTERGDSAVYLCASSFRNTGELFFGEGSRLTVL.

This chain uses TRBV7-9 with TRBJ2-5; TRBD1 matches 8 bases. Looked up from germline, CDR1 is SEHNR and CDR2 is FQNEAQ (reference sequence). V shed 2 bases and J 5 bases; nucleotides not matched to a gene: 10. CDR3 length: 16 residues. For the CDR3, the DNA is TGTGCCAGCAGCTTAAGTGGCCAGGGGGCTTGGGAGACCCAGTACTTC. Its translation: CASSLSGQGAWETQYF.

The chain joins TRBV4-3 to TRBJ1-2; D is possibly TRBD1 (6 bases). Between the trimmed V and J ends, which lost 4 bases and 7 bases, there was a span of 16 bases. Germline values: CDR1 LGHNA, CDR2 YSLEER. The CDR3 contains 14 residues. The CDR3 DNA reads as TGCGCCAGCAGCCCCCGGACAGCGCAGGGTGGCTACACCTTC. It translates to CASSPRTAQGGYTF.

The V gene is TRBV3-1 (or the pseudogene TRBV3-2), the J gene TRBJ2-1; the match to TRBD2 covers 8 bases. The germline V gene encodes CDR1 LGHDT and CDR2 YNNKEL (reference sequence). This CDR3 region has 16 residues. V shed 0 bases, J shed 8 bases, and the junction held 9 bases outside the gene matches. Here the CDR3 reads CASSQDRERERHEQFF. Written as DNA, the CDR3 is TGTGCCAGCAGCCAAGATCGCGAGCGGGAGAGACATGAGCAGTTCTTC.

The rearrangement joins TRBV10-3 to TRBJ2-3, with D maybe TRBD2 (6 bases). There are 14 residues in the CDR3. The germline CDR1 and CDR2 sequences are ENHRY and SYGVKD. Trimming took off 9 bases at V and 0 bases at J, with 13 bases between the two ends. CDR3 loop: CAIRASVSTDTQYF. CDR3 nucleotide sequence: TGTGCCATTAGGGCTAGCGTAAGCACAGATACGCAGTATTTT.

J is TRBJ1-2 and V is TRBV9; 9 bases agree with TRBD1. From germline, CDR1 is SGDLS and CDR2 YYNGEE. The V gene end was trimmed by 2 bases and the J gene end by 4 bases; junction bases not matched to a gene: 12. The CDR3 is 17 residues long. CDR3 sequence reads: CASSVRTGTGMAYGYTF. CDR3 nucleotides: TGTGCCAGCAGCGTTAGAACCGGGACAGGGATGGCCTATGGCTACACCTTC.

This clone was seen once. The chain recombines TRBV2 with TRBJ2-5; maybe TRBD2 (6 bases). The ends were cut back, 7 bases at V and 5 bases at J, with 17 bases in the middle. The V gene's germline CDR1 is SNHLY and CDR2 FYNNEI. The CDR3 runs 14 residues. This CDR3 reads CASISDNGRETQYF. Here the CDR3 DNA reads TGTGCCAGCATTTCCGACAATGGGAGGGAGACCCAGTACTTC.

This chain connects TRBV24-1 to TRBJ2-5; possibly TRBD2 for D (6 bases). The CDR3 extends over 16 amino acids. Germline V gives CDR1 KGHDR, CDR2 SFDVKD. With 3 bases removed from V and 5 bases from J, the gap between germline ends came to 18 bases. This CDR3 is CATSDGGSGRVETQYF. CDR3 bases: TGTGCCACCAGTGATGGGGGTAGCGGCAGGGTGGAGACCCAGTACTTC.

The chain links TRBV19 to TRBJ1-1, with 8 bases fitting TRBD1. The germline V gene has CDR1 LNHDA and CDR2 SQIVND (reference sequence). The CDR3 is made up of 15 amino acids. V lost 4 bases to trimming and J lost 4 bases; unmatched junction nucleotides: 8. The CDR3 reads CASSTHTGGGTEAFF. Here the CDR3 DNA reads TGTGCCAGTAGTACGCATACAGGGGGAGGCACTGAAGCTTTCTTT.